This T cell receptor beta chain was obtained from a study of cytomegalovirus exposure and HLA in healthy donors. Germline-derived CDR1 and CDR2 are SGHNT and YYREEE (reference sequence). V was trimmed by 5 bases and J by 7 bases, leaving 16 bases between them. There are 14 residues in the CDR3. The PCR contained 60 Vbeta and 13 Jbeta primers. Authors' data handling: Approximately 12 million of the roughly 80 million unique TCR beta chains counted in a later analysis were shared. The table came from immunoSEQ multiplex PCR; TCRdb's copy has only in-frame clones and leaves some out. Clonal size and the V and J genes are those of that table, whereas D and trimming came from the DNA. The sample holds some 170,000 clones, about 10% seen once. Notes on this clone: Antigen unknown.

The study's findings and limits: Across donors, sequencing depth was assumed by presence/absence analyses to be roughly uniform. Reportedly, diagnosis of cytomegalovirus status by the classifier showed high specificity and sensitivity. Trimming of TCR beta V- and J-genes showed a link, identified in a later analysis, to a missense DCLRE1C variant.

Sequencing used PBMCs. The receptor's source is a woman aged 25 to 39 in good health and CMV-seropositive. The chain has TRBV5-4 and TRBJ2-1, with TRBD2 as a possible D gene (5 bases). CDR3 DNA: TGTGCCAGCAGGTTCGGGGATCAAGTAAATGAGCAGTTCTTC. It is translated as CASRFGDQVNEQFF.